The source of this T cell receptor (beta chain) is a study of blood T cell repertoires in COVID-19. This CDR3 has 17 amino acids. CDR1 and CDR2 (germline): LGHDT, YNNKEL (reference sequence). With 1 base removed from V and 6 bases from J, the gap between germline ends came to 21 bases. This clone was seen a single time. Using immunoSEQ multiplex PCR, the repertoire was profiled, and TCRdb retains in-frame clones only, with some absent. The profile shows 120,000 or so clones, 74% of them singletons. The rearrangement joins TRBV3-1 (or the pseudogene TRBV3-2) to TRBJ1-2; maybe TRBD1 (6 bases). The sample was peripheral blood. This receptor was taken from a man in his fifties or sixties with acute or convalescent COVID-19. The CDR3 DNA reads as TGTGCCAGCAGCCAAGGAGAGCGACAGGCCCCCGGACATGGCTACACCTTC. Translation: CASSQGERQAPGHGYTF.